This record looks at one T cell receptor (beta chain) sequence and its context. What it recognizes is unknown. This specimen belongs to a study of response to subunit inactivated influenza vaccine. Germline V gives CDR1 DFQATT, CDR2 SNEGSKA (reference sequence). This CDR3 contains 15 residues. Trimming took off 6 bases at V and 3 bases at J, with 18 bases between the two ends. TCRdb fed the RT-PCR reads into MiXCR, producing one record per CDR3 protein. The data contain about 650,000 distinct CDR3 sequences, 13% to 15% of them singletons. Regarding the study as a whole: Authors suggested that a seasonal influenza vaccination recruits few new T cells each time.

The sequencing used PBMCs from blood, collected around two weeks before vaccination. The sequence came from a man aged 45-60 years who received an inactivated influenza vaccine. This chain connects TRBV20-1 to TRBJ2-4; D might be TRBD1 or TRBD2, each matching 5 bases. The CDR3 loop is CSAAQTRGGKNIQYF. CDR3 coding DNA: TGCAGTGCCGCGCAGACCCGTGGGGGCAAAAACATTCAGTACTTC.